A selection of T cell receptor beta chains follows, all from one sample in a study of Ad26.COV2.S vaccination and SARS-CoV-2 variants. The assay was immunoSEQ multiplex PCR, and TCRdb's table has in-frame clones only and misses some. Of roughly 300,000 clones detected, roughly 90% appear once; the ten largest clones hold around 10%. This specimen consisted of peripheral blood, obtained in a trial of Ad26.COV2.S vaccine versus placebo. Receptors originate from a person between 18 and 65 years old who received the Ad26.COV2.S COVID-19 vaccine or a placebo. The CDR3 runs from the conserved cysteine through the conserved F or W. The order of the fields is V gene, D gene, clone size, J gene, CDR3 DNA, CDR3 protein. The D gene is left open where the match is weak. Size tells how often a clone was seen (once, few, many) or the class of an expanded clone, and some rows leave it out.

>TRBV7-2|TRBD2|.|TRBJ2-2
TGTGCCAGCAGCTTAGGGGGTCTAGCGGGGACCGGGGAGCTGTTTTTT
CASSLGGLAGTGELFF
>TRBV7-3|TRBD2|.|TRBJ2-3
TGTGCCAGCAGCTTAACGACTAGCGGGGTGGATACGCAGTATTTT
CASSLTTSGVDTQYF
>TRBV23-1|TRBD1|.|TRBJ1-5
TGCGCCAGCAGTCCCGAGCCGACAGGGTCGGAACAGCCCCAGCATTTT
CASSPEPTGSEQPQHF
>TRBV7-9|.|.|TRBJ1-1
TGTGCCAGCAGCCCCAGACGCGGAACTGAAGCTTTCTTT
CASSPRRGTEAFF
>TRBV15|.|.|TRBJ2-1
TGTGCCACCAGCAGAGTAGACGGGGGTTCCTACAATGAGCAGTTCTTC
CATSRVDGGSYNEQFF
>TRBV27|TRBD1|.|TRBJ2-1
TGTGCCAGCAGCCGATCCGGGACAGGGCATGAGCAGTTCTTC
CASSRSGTGHEQFF
>TRBV7-9|.|few|TRBJ2-7
TGTGCCAGCAGCCGGGGTCCTGGAGAAGACGAGCAGTACTTC
CASSRGPGEDEQYF
>TRBV5-4|.|once|TRBJ1-1
TGTGCCAGCAGCGGGGGACTGAACACTGAAGCTTTCTTT
CASSGGLNTEAFF
>TRBV3-1/TRBV3-2|.|.|TRBJ2-2
TGTGCCAGCAGCTTGGCCACCGGGGAGCTGTTTTTT
CASSLATGELFF
>TRBV7-3|.|.|TRBJ2-7
TGTGCCAGCAGCTTAACTGGTGACCCCTACGAGCAGTACTTC
CASSLTGDPYEQYF
>TRBV7-2|TRBD2|.|TRBJ2-5
TGTGCCAGCACCCGGACTAGCGGGGGGGTAGTGGAGACCCAGTACTTC
CASTRTSGGVVETQYF
>TRBV28|.|.|TRBJ2-1
TGTGCCAGCAGGCCCGGGACGGGCTCCTACAATGAGCAGTTCTTC
CASRPGTGSYNEQFF
>TRBV27|TRBD1|.|TRBJ1-6
TGTGCCAGCAAAACGTCGGACAGGGGCTCCTATAATTCACCCCTCCACTTT
CASKTSDRGSYNSPLHF
>TRBV6-5|TRBD2|.|TRBJ2-2
TGTGCCAGCAGTTTACTAGCGGGGTATAACACCGGGGAGCTGTTTTTT
CASSLLAGYNTGELFF
>TRBV14|.|.|TRBJ2-4
TGTGCCAGCAGCCTCGGGGGACAATTAGCCAAAAACATTCAGTACTTC
CASSLGGQLAKNIQYF
>TRBV29-1|.|.|TRBJ1-1
TGCAGCGTTGAAGAGATGAACACTGAAGCTTTCTTT
CSVEEMNTEAFF
>TRBV5-1|.|once|TRBJ2-6
TGCGCCAGCAGCTTGATGGAGGGGGCGTCTGGGGCCAACGTCCTGACTTTC
CASSLMEGASGANVLTF
>TRBV6-5|TRBD2|.|TRBJ2-1
TGTGCCAGCAGGAAAGGACTAGCGGGAGTAGATGAGCAGTTCTTC
CASRKGLAGVDEQFF
>TRBV5-1|.|few|TRBJ2-3
TGCGCCAGCAGGACGGGGGCCCTCACAGATACGCAGTATTTT
CASRTGALTDTQYF
>TRBV7-8|.|.|TRBJ2-5
TGTGCCAGCAGCCACGTCTCAGGGAGGGAGACCCAGTACTTC
CASSHVSGRETQYF
>TRBV28|.|.|TRBJ1-6
TGTGCCTCCACGTTGTCCCATAGACAGTATAATTCACCCCTCCACTTT
CASTLSHRQYNSPLHF
>TRBV6-2/TRBV6-3|TRBD2|.|TRBJ2-1
TGTGCCAGCAGTTACGGGCGGGGGATGGGAAATGAGCAGTTCTTC
CASSYGRGMGNEQFF
>TRBV19|TRBD1|.|TRBJ2-5
TGTGCCAGTAGTCAACAGGGGCTGGAGGAGACCCAGTACTTC
CASSQQGLEETQYF
>TRBV15|TRBD1|.|TRBJ2-7
TGTGCCACCAGCAGAGATTACGGAACAGGGACAGGCTCCTACGAGCAGTACTTC
CATSRDYGTGTGSYEQYF
>TRBV28|TRBD1|.|TRBJ1-2
TGTGCCAGCGGCCAGGGGGCGTTTGGCTACACCTTC
CASGQGAFGYTF
>TRBV6-5|.|.|TRBJ2-7
TGTGCCAGCAGTTACTACCGGGCTTCGGGCGAGCAGTACTTC
CASSYYRASGEQYF
>TRBV2|.|once|TRBJ1-6
TGTGCCAGCAGTGAGGGGGGTGGTTATTCACCCCTCCACTTT
CASSEGGGYSPLHF
>TRBV9|.|.|TRBJ2-5
TGTGCCAGCAGCGTAGGGCAATCAAGAAGTGAGACCCAGTACTTC
CASSVGQSRSETQYF
>TRBV7-5|.|.|TRBJ2-7
TGTGTCAGAAGCTTACACAGGGTTATCGGGATAAGCTCCTACGAGCAGTACTTC
CVRSLHRVIGISSYEQYF
>TRBV4-3|TRBD2|once|TRBJ2-1
TGCGCCAGCAGCCAAGGGACTAGCGAATACAATGAGCAGTTCTTC
CASSQGTSEYNEQFF
>TRBV5-1|.|.|TRBJ1-1
TGCGCCAGCGGACCCACAGTGAACACTGAAGCTTTCTTT
CASGPTVNTEAFF
>TRBV5-6|.|.|TRBJ2-1
TGTGCCAGCAGCTTGATTGGTAGCCGGTCTCCCAATGAGCAGTTCTTC
CASSLIGSRSPNEQFF
>TRBV7-9|.|.|TRBJ2-1
TGTGCCAGCAGCTTACTGAATGGCAGGTATGAGCAGTTCTTC
CASSLLNGRYEQFF
>TRBV10-1|TRBD1|many|TRBJ2-3
TGCGCCAGCAGTGAGTCTGCAGGGACAGCATACCCAGATACGCAGTATTTT
CASSESAGTAYPDTQYF
>TRBV13|.|.|TRBJ2-5
TGTGCCAGCAGCTTTTCTAGGGGACCTTACCAAGAGACCCAGTACTTC
CASSFSRGPYQETQYF
>TRBV28|.|few|TRBJ1-1
TGTGCCAGCAGTCCTGGACAGATGAACACTGAAGCTTTCTTT
CASSPGQMNTEAFF
>TRBV7-2|TRBD1|.|TRBJ1-1
TGTGCCAGCAGCCCCGAGGGGGCGTCCACTGAAGCTTTCTTT
CASSPEGASTEAFF
>TRBV19|TRBD2|.|TRBJ2-7
TGTGCCAGTAGTTACGGACTAGCGGAATTAGCCTACGAGCAGTACTTC
CASSYGLAELAYEQYF
>TRBV3-1/TRBV3-2|.|.|TRBJ2-6
TGTGCCAGCAGCCAAGACCCCTTAACCCCCGGGGCCAACGTCCTGACTTTC
CASSQDPLTPGANVLTF
>TRBV28|.|.|TRBJ1-5
TGTGCCAGCAAGACAGGTCCCGGAAGCAATCAGCCCCAGCATTTT
CASKTGPGSNQPQHF
>TRBV9|.|.|TRBJ1-2
TGTGCCAGCAGCTCCCGACAGGCGAACTATGGCTACACCTTC
CASSSRQANYGYTF
>TRBV18|.|.|TRBJ2-3
TGTGCCAGCTCACCGGGAGGGGGCAGCACAGATACGCAGTATTTT
CASSPGGGSTDTQYF
>TRBV7-9|.|.|TRBJ1-4
TGTGCCGCTGGGGGCCAGTATGCAACTAATGAAAAACTGTTTTTT
CAAGGQYATNEKLFF
>TRBV7-8|.|.|TRBJ2-3
TGTGCCAGCAGCTTATATTTACAGAGACCCACAGATACGCAGTATTTT
CASSLYLQRPTDTQYF
>TRBV5-1|.|.|TRBJ2-7
TGCGCCAGCAGCTTGGACCTCTACGAGCAGTACTTC
CASSLDLYEQYF
>TRBV6-5|.|.|TRBJ2-2
TGTGCCAGCAGTTTTGGGACCAACACCGGGGAGCTGTTTTTT
CASSFGTNTGELFF
>TRBV14|.|many|TRBJ1-1
TGTGCCAGCAGCCAAGTATCAGGGCGGAGCACTGAAGCTTTCTTT
CASSQVSGRSTEAFF
>TRBV4-2|.|.|TRBJ2-5
TGTGCCAGCAGCCAAGAACCGGGACCCATGCAAGAGACCCAGTACTTC
CASSQEPGPMQETQYF
>TRBV19|TRBD1|.|TRBJ2-6
TGTGCCAGTAGTGACTACCGCAGGGGGCTCGGGGCCAACGTCCTGACTTTC
CASSDYRRGLGANVLTF
>TRBV19|.|.|TRBJ2-5
TGTGCCAGTGGGGTTACAGGCAGCCAAGAGACCCAGTACTTC
CASGVTGSQETQYF
>TRBV28|TRBD1|.|TRBJ2-4
TGTGCCAGCAGCAAGGACGTGTCAGGGGGCATTCAGTACTTC
CASSKDVSGGIQYF
>TRBV7-9|.|.|TRBJ1-4
TGTGCCAGCAGCTTAGCGGGGGGCGGAAATGAAAAACTGTTTTTT
CASSLAGGGNEKLFF